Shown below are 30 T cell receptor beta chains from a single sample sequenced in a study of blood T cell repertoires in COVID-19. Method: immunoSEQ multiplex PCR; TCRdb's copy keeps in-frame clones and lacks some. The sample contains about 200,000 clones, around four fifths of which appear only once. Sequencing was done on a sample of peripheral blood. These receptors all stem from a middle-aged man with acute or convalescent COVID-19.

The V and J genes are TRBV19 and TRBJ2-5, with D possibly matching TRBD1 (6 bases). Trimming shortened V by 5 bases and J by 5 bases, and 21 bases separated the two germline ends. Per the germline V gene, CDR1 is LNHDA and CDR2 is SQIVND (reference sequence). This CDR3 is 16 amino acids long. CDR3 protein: CASSPTQGSRLETQYF. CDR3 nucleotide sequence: TGTGCCAGTAGTCCCACACAGGGTTCACGATTGGAGACCCAGTACTTC.

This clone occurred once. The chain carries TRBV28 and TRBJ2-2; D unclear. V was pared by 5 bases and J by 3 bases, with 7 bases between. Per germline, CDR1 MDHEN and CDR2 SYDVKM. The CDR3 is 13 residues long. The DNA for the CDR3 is TGTGCCAGCAGTCCCCCCGACACCGGGGAGCTGTTTTTT. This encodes CASSPPDTGELFF.

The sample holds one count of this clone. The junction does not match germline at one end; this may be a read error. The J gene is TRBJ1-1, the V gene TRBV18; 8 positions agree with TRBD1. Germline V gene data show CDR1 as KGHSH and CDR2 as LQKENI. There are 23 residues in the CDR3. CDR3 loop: CASSPQRSRGLIPPGTKNTEAFF. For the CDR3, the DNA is TGTGCCAGCTCTCCACAACGATCCAGGGGGCTCATCCCGCCTGGAACTAAGAACACTGAAGCTTTCTTT.

DNA for the CDR3: TGTGCCAGCAGGCGAAGTTGGGGCGACACCGGGGAGCTGTTTTTT. This gives the protein CASRRSWGDTGELFF. The V gene is TRBV6-5, the J gene TRBJ2-2; D is possibly TRBD1 (5 bases). The ends were cut back, 6 bases at V and 3 bases at J, with 14 bases in the middle. This CDR3 has 15 amino acids. Germline V gene data show CDR1 as MNHEY and CDR2 as SVGAGI.

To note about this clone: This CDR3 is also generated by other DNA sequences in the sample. The CDR3 sequence is CASSLTVNTEAFF. The CDR3 bases are TGTGCCAGCAGCTTGACAGTGAACACTGAAGCTTTCTTT. V gene TRBV7-2 combines with J gene TRBJ1-1, with D possibly TRBD1 on 5 matching bases. V lost 3 bases, J lost 0 bases, and 5 bases lay in between. This CDR3 spans 13 amino acids. Germline V gene lookup returns CDR1 SGHTA and CDR2 FQGNSA.

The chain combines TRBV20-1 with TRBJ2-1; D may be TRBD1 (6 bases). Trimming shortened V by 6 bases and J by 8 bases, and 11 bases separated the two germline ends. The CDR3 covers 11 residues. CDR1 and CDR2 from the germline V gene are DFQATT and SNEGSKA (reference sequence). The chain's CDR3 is CSAPGADEQFF. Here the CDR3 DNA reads TGCAGTGCCCCAGGGGCCGATGAGCAGTTCTTC.

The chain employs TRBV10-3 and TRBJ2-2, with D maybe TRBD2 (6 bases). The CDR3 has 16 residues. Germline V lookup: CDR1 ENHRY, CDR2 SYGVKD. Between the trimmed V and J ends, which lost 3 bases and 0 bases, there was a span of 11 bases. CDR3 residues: CAISDIAETNTGELFF. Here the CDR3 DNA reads TGTGCCATCAGTGACATAGCGGAAACGAACACCGGGGAGCTGTTTTTT.

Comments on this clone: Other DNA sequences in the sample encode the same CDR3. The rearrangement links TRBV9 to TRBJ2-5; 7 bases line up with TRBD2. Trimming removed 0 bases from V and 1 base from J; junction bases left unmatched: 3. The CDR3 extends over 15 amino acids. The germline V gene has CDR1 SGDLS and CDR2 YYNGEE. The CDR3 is CASSVDRGSQETQYF. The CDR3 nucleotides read TGTGCCAGCAGCGTAGACCGCGGGAGCCAAGAGACCCAGTACTTC.

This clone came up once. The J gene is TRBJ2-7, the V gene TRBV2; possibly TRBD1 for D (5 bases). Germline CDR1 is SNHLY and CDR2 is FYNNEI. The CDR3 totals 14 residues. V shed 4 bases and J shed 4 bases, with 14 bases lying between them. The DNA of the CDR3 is TGTGCCAGCAGTGGGAGAATTGACAGTTACGAGCAGTACTTC. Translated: CASSGRIDSYEQYF.

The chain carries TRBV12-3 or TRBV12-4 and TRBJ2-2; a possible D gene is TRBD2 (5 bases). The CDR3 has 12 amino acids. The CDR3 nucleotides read TGTGCAGGAGCGGAAACCGCCGGGGAGCTGTTTTTT. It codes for CAGAETAGELFF.

Here the CDR3 DNA reads TGTGCCAGTAGTATAGTCGTCGACAGGGACGAGGGCTACACCTTC. Amino acid sequence: CASSIVVDRDEGYTF. This chain links TRBV19 with TRBJ1-2, with 7 bases lining up with TRBD1. The CDR3 totals 15 residues. Germline V gene data show CDR1 as LNHDA and CDR2 as SQIVND (reference sequence). The V segment lost 1 base and the J segment 8 bases; nucleotides outside the gene matches: 10.

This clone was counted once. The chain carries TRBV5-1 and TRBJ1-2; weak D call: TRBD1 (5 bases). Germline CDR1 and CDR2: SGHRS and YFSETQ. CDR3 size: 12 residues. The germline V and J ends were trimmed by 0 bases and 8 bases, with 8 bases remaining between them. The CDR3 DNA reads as TGCGCCAGCAGCTTGGAGGGGATCGGCTACACCTTC. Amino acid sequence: CASSLEGIGYTF.

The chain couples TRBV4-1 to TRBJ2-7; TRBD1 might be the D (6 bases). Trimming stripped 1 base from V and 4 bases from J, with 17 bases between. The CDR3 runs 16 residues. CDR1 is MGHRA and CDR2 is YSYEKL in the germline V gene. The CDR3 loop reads CASSQARTATLYEQYF. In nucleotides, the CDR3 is TGCGCCAGCAGCCAAGCCCGGACAGCCACTTTATACGAGCAGTACTTC.

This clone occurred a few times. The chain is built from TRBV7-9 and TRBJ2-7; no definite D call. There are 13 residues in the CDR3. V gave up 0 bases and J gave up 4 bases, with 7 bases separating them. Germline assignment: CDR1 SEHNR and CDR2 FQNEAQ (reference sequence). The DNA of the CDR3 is TGTGCCAGCAGCTTAGCAAATAGATACGAGCAGTACTTC. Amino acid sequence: CASSLANRYEQYF.

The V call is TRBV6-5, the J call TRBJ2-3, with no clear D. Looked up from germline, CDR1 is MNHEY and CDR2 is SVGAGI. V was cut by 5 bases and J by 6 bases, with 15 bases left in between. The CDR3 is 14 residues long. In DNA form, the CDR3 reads TGTGCCAGCAGTATTCGGTTCGCGCGTGATACGCAGTATTTT. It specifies CASSIRFARDTQYF.

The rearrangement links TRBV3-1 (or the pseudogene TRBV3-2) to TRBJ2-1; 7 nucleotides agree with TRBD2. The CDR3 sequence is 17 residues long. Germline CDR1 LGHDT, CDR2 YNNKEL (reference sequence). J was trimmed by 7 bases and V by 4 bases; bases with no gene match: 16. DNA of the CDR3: TGTGCCAGCAGCCCATTTACCCAAGCGGGGCCTAGGAATGAGCAGTTCTTC. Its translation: CASSPFTQAGPRNEQFF.

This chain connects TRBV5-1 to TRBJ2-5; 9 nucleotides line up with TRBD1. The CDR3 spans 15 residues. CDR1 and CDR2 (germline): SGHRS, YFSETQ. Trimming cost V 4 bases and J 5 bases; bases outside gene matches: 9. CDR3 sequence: CASSPPTGGVETQYF. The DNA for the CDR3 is TGCGCCAGCAGCCCGCCGACAGGGGGAGTTGAGACCCAGTACTTC.

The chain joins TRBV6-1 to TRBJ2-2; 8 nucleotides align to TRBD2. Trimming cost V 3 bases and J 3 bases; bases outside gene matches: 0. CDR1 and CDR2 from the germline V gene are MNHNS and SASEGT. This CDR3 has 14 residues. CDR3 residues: CASSDGRDTGELFF. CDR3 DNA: TGTGCCAGCAGTGACGGGAGGGACACCGGGGAGCTGTTTTTT.

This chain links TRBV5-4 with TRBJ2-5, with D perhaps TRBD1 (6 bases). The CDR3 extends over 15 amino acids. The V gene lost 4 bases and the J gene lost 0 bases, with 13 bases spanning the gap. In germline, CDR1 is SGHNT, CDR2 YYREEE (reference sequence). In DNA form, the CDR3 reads TGTGCCAGCAGCAGATCCACAGGGTACCAAGAGACCCAGTACTTC. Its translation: CASSRSTGYQETQYF.

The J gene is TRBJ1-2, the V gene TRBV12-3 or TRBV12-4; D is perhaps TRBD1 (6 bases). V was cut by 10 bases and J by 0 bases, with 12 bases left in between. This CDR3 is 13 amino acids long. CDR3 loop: CAIPQGTNYGYTF. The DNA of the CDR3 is TGTGCCATCCCACAGGGCACTAACTATGGCTACACCTTC.

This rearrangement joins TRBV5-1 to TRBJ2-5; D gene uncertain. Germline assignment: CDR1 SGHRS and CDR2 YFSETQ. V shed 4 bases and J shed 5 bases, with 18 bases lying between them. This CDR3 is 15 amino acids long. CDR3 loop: CASSTSAESQETQYF. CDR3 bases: TGCGCCAGCAGCACCTCCGCGGAGAGTCAGGAGACCCAGTACTTC.

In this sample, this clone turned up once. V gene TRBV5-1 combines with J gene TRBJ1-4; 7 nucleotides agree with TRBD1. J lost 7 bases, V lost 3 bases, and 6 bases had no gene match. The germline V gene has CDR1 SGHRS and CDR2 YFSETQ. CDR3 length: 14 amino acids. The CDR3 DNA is TGCGCCAGCAGCTCCGCCAACAGGGGTGAAAAACTGTTTTTT. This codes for CASSSANRGEKLFF.

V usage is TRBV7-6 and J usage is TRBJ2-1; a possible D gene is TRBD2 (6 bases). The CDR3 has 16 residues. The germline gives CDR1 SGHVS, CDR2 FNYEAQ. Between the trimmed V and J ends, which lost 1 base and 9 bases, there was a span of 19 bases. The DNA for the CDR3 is TGTGCCAGCAGCTTAGGGGCTAGCGCTTTAGGTGGTGAGCAGTTCTTC. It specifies CASSLGASALGGEQFF.

This chain's CDR3 is CASSQGGDGYEQYF. CDR3 sequence (DNA): TGTGCCAGCAGCCAAGGGGGGGACGGCTACGAGCAGTACTTC. The chain joins TRBV7-9 to TRBJ2-7, with TRBD2 as a possible D gene (7 bases). The CDR3 extends over 14 amino acids. V was trimmed by 5 bases and J by 3 bases, leaving 14 bases between them. The germline CDR1 and CDR2 sequences are SEHNR and FQNEAQ (reference sequence).

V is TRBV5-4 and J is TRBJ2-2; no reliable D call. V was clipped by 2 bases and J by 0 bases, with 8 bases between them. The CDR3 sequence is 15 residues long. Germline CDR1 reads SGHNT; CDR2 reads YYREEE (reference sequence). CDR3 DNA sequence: TGTGCCAGCAGCTTTAGCAGCGCGAACACCGGGGAGCTGTTTTTT. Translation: CASSFSSANTGELFF.

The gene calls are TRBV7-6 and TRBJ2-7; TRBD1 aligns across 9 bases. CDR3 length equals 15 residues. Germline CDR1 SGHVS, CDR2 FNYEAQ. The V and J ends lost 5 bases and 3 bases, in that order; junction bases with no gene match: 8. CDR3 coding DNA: TGTGCCAGCAGCCTCGGGACAGGGACTTTCTACGAGCAGTACTTC. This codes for CASSLGTGTFYEQYF.

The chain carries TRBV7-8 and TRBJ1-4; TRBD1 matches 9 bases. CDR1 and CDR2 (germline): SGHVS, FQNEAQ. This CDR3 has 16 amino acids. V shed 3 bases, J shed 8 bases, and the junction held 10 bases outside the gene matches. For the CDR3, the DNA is TGTGCCAGCAGCTTCCAAAGGGGACAGGGAGACGAAAAACTGTTTTTT. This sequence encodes CASSFQRGQGDEKLFF.

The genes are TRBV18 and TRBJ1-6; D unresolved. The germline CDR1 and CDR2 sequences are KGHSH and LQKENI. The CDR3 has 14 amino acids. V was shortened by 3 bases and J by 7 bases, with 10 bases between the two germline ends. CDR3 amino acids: CASSPSAGNSPLHF. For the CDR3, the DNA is TGTGCCAGCTCACCCTCCGCGGGGAATTCACCCCTCCACTTT.

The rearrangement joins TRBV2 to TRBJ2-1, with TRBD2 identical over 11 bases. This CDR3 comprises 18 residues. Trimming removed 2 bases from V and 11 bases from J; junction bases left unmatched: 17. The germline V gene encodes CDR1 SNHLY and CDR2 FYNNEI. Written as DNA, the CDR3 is TGTGCCAGCAGTGAACAACCCCCTACTAGCGGGAGTTCCGGCAAGCAGTTCTTC. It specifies CASSEQPPTSGSSGKQFF.

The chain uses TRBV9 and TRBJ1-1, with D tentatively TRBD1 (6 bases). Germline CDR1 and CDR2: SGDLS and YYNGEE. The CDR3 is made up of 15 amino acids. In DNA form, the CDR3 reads TGTGCTAGCGGGAACGACAGGCAGGGGAACACTGAAGCTTTCTTT. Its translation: CASGNDRQGNTEAFF.